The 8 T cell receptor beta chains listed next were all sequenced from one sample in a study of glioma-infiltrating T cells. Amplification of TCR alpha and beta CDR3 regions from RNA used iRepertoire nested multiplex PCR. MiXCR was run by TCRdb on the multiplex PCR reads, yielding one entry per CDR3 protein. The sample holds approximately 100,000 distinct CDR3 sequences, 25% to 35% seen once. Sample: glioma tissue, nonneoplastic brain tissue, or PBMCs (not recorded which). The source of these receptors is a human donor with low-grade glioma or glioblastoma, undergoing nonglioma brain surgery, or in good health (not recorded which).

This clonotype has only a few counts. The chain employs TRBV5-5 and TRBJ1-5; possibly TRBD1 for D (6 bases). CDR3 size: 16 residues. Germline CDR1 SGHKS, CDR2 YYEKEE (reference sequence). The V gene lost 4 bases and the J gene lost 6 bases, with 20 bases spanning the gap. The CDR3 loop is CASSLKYAQGFQPQHF. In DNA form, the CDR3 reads TGTGCCAGCAGCCTAAAATATGCGCAGGGGTTTCAGCCCCAGCATTTT.

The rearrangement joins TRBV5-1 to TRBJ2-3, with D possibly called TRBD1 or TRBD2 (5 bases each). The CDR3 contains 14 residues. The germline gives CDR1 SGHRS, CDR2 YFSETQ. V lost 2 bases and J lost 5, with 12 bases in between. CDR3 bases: TGCGCCAGCAGCTTCGAAGGGGAGAGAGATACGCAGTATTTT. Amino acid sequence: CASSFEGERDTQYF. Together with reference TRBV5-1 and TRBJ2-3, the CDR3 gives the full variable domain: KAGVTQTPRYLIKTRGQQVTLSCSPISGHRSVSWYQQTPGQGLQFLFEYFSETQRNKGNFPGRFSGRQFSNSRSEMNVSTLELGDSALYLCASSFEGERDTQYFGPGTRLTVL.

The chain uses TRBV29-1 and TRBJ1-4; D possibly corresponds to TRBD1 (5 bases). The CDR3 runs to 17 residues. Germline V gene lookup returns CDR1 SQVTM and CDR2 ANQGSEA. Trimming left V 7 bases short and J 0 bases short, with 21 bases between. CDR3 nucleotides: TGCAGCGCCGGACACAAACCTGACAGTGCAACTAATGAAAAACTGTTTTTT. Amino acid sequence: CSAGHKPDSATNEKLFF. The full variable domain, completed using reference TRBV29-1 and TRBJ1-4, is SAVISQKPSRDICQRGTSLTIQCQVDSQVTMMFWYRQQPGQSLTLIATANQGSEATYESGFVIDKFPISRPNLTFSTLTVSNMSPEDSSIYLCSAGHKPDSATNEKLFFGSGTQLSVL.

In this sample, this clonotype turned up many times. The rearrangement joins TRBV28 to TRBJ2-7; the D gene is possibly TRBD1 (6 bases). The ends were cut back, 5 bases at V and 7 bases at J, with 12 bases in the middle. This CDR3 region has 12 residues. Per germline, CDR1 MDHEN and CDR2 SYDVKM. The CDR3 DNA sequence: TGTGCCAGCAGTCTCAGCAGGGGAGAGCAGTACTTC. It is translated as CASSLSRGEQYF.

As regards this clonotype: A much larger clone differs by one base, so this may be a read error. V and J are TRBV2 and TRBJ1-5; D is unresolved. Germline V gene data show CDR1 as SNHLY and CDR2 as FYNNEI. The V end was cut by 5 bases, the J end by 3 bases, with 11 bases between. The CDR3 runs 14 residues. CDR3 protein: CASSYGSFNQPQHF. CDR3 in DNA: TGTGCCAGCAGTTACGGGAGTTTCAATCAGCCCCAGCATTTT.

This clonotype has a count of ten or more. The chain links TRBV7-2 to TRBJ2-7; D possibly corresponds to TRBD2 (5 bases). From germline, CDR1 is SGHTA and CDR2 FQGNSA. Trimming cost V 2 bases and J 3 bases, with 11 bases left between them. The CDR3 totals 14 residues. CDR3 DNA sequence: TGTGCCAGCAGCTTATGGGCCCGGGACTACGAGCAGTACTTC. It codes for CASSLWARDYEQYF. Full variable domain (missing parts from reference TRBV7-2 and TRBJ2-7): GAGVSQSPSNKVTEKGKDVELRCDPISGHTALYWYRQSLGQGLEFLIYFQGNSAPDKSGLPSDRFSAERTGGSVSTLTIQRTQQEDSAVYLCASSLWARDYEQYFGPGTRLTVT.

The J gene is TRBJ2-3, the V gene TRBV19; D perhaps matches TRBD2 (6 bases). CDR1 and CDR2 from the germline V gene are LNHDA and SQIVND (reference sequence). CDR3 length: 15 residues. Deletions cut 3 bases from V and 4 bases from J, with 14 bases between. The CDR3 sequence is CASSITGGRADTQYF. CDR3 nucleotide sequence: TGTGCCAGTAGTATCACCGGGGGTAGGGCAGATACGCAGTATTTT.

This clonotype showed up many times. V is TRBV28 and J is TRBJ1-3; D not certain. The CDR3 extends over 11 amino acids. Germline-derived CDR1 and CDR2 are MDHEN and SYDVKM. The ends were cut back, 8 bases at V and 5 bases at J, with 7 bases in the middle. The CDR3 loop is CASSLRNTIYF. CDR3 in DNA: TGTGCCAGCTCCTTGCGAAACACCATATATTTT.